This entry lists 2 T cell receptor beta chains sequenced from one sample in a study of T cell repertoires in cytomegalovirus infection. One entry per CDR3 protein, called by TCRdb with MiXCR from the reads. The sample gives approximately 750,000 distinct CDR3 sequences, about a third of which show up once; 2.8% is in the top ten. Specimen: PBMCs. The receptors here all came from a human donor in good health (CMV status not recorded). Some clones in this sample may be carry-over from other donors' samples.

The chain employs TRBV28 and TRBJ1-5, with a tentative D call TRBD1 (6 bases). The V end was cut by 8 bases, the J end by 4 bases, with 15 bases between. There are 14 residues in the CDR3. Germline CDR1 reads MDHEN; CDR2 reads SYDVKM. The CDR3 DNA sequence: TGTGCCAGCCATAAGGGAGGGGGGAATCAGCCCCAGCATTTT. The encoded protein is CASHKGGGNQPQHF.

The chain joins TRBV28 to TRBJ1-1; possible D gene TRBD1, 5 bases. Germline lookup yields CDR1 MDHEN and CDR2 SYDVKM. The CDR3 is 13 residues long. Trimming removed 8 bases at V and 1 base at J, with 11 bases between. The CDR3 DNA reads TGTGCCAGCTTCCAGGGAGCGAACACTGAAGCTTTCTTT. The encoded protein is CASFQGANTEAFF.